Listed below are T cell receptor beta chains from one sample, sequenced in a study of blood T cell repertoires in COVID-19. Generated by immunoSEQ multiplex PCR, the TCRdb table keeps only in-frame clones and is missing some. The table shows about 320,000 clones, with around 92% occurring only once. Specimen: peripheral blood. The receptors come from a woman aged 30 to 39 with COVID-19, enrolled during active disease. Both conserved end residues are part of each CDR3. The D gene is left open where the match is weak. The listing skips clone size in some rows; elsewhere it reads once, few, many or a size class.

len	abundance	v_gene	d_gene	j_gene	CDR3aa	CDR3nt
12	few	TRBV10-3	NA	TRBJ2-7	CAISEGLYEQYF	TGTGCCATCAGTGAGGGGCTATACGAGCAGTACTTC
15	NA	TRBV5-6	TRBD1	TRBJ2-3	CASSFRDRVTDTQYF	TGTGCCAGCAGCTTTAGAGACAGGGTCACAGATACGCAGTATTTT
14	NA	TRBV6-6	TRBD1	TRBJ1-5	CASSPRGRAQPQHF	TGTGCCAGCAGTCCCAGGGGGCGCGCACAGCCCCAGCATTTT
15	NA	TRBV2	TRBD2	TRBJ2-2	CASSEWGGDTGELFF	TGTGCCAGCAGTGAGTGGGGGGGAGACACCGGGGAGCTGTTTTTT
12	NA	TRBV20-1	NA	TRBJ1-5	CSASYRVVPQHF	TGCAGTGCTAGTTACAGGGTGGTGCCCCAGCATTTT
13	NA	TRBV12-3/TRBV12-4	TRBD2	TRBJ2-1	CAERPAGYNEQFF	TGTGCCGAGCGGCCAGCGGGATACAATGAGCAGTTCTTC
15	NA	TRBV3-1/TRBV3-2	NA	TRBJ2-4	CASSQDPGSKNIQYF	TGTGCCAGCAGCCAAGACCCGGGTAGCAAAAACATTCAGTACTTC
16	NA	TRBV6-5	NA	TRBJ2-5	CASSYLGGASQETQYF	TGTGCCAGCAGTTATTTGGGGGGGGCTAGTCAAGAGACCCAGTACTTC
13	once	TRBV12-5	NA	TRBJ1-1	CASSFTANTEAFF	TGTGCTAGTTCCTTCACAGCTAACACTGAAGCTTTCTTT
12	NA	TRBV9	NA	TRBJ1-1	CASSVAETEAFF	TGTGCCAGCAGCGTAGCTGAGACTGAAGCTTTCTTT
15	NA	TRBV18	TRBD2	TRBJ2-7	CASSPASGSSYEQYF	TGTGCCAGCTCACCGGCTAGCGGGAGCTCCTACGAGCAGTACTTC
18	NA	TRBV23-1	TRBD1	TRBJ2-4	CASSQSMGPDRDKNIQYF	TGCGCCAGCAGTCAATCCATGGGGCCGGACAGGGATAAAAACATTCAGTACTTC
15	NA	TRBV5-1	NA	TRBJ1-2	CASSSKRRGAHGYTF	TGCGCCAGCAGCTCCAAGCGGCGGGGGGCGCATGGCTACACCTTC
15	NA	TRBV19	TRBD1	TRBJ1-2	CASTPEGAGNYGYTF	TGTGCCAGTACCCCGGAGGGGGCGGGTAACTATGGCTACACCTTC
14	NA	TRBV10-1	TRBD2	TRBJ2-3	CASNRGGPGDTQYF	TGCGCCAGCAACCGCGGGGGGCCAGGAGATACGCAGTATTTT
13	NA	TRBV19	NA	TRBJ1-6	CASSNSGAMALHF	TGTGCCAGTAGTAACAGCGGCGCAATGGCCCTCCACTTT
13	NA	TRBV27	NA	TRBJ2-4	CASSPGLGDIQYF	TGTGCCAGCAGTCCGGGACTTGGGGACATTCAGTACTTC
15	NA	TRBV4-1	TRBD2	TRBJ2-1	CASSQVAGGQNEQFF	TGCGCCAGCAGCCAAGTAGCGGGGGGGCAGAATGAGCAGTTCTTC
15	once	TRBV6-5	NA	TRBJ2-1	CASRGDSLAGYEQFF	TGTGCCAGCAGGGGGGACAGCTTAGCGGGGTATGAGCAGTTCTTC
14	NA	TRBV5-4	TRBD2	TRBJ2-7	CASSFSAGSYEQYF	TGTGCCAGCAGCTTTTCAGCGGGGTCCTACGAGCAGTACTTC
17	NA	TRBV3-1/TRBV3-2	TRBD1	TRBJ1-1	CASSHGQGVRFETEAFF	TGTGCCAGCAGCCACGGACAGGGGGTAAGGTTTGAGACTGAAGCTTTCTTT
15	NA	TRBV7-9	NA	TRBJ1-4	CASSFQGSTNEKLFF	TGTGCCAGCAGCTTCCAGGGGTCAACTAATGAAAAACTGTTTTTT
15	NA	TRBV27	TRBD2	TRBJ2-3	CASSSPAGGIDTQYF	TGTGCCAGCAGCTCCCCAGCGGGGGGGATAGATACGCAGTATTTT
14	NA	TRBV5-1	NA	TRBJ1-3	CASSSLEAENTIYF	TGCGCCAGCAGCTCCCTGGAGGCTGAAAACACCATATATTTT
15	NA	TRBV5-5	TRBD1	TRBJ1-1	CASSLAGTAALQAFF	TGTGCCAGCAGCTTGGCCGGGACAGCAGCACTACAAGCTTTCTTT
15	NA	TRBV3-1/TRBV3-2	NA	TRBJ2-7	CASSQGGGAGYEQYF	TGTGCCAGCAGCCAAGGTGGGGGGGCCGGCTACGAGCAGTACTTC
13	NA	TRBV29-1	NA	TRBJ2-1	CSVVLSSYNEQFF	TGCAGCGTTGTTCTGAGCTCCTACAATGAGCAGTTCTTC
15	few	TRBV27	NA	TRBJ2-7	CASSTSRLGSYEQYF	TGTGCCAGCAGTACTTCTCGCTTGGGCAGCTACGAGCAGTACTTC
19	NA	TRBV11-2	TRBD2	TRBJ2-2	CASSLRLAGGLANTGELFF	TGTGCCAGCAGCTTGAGACTAGCGGGGGGTCTCGCGAACACCGGGGAGCTGTTTTTT
15	few	TRBV11-2	NA	TRBJ1-3	CASSLFLFSGNTIYF	TGTGCCAGCAGCTTATTTTTATTCTCTGGAAACACCATATATTTT
17	NA	TRBV4-1	NA	TRBJ1-2	CASSQDPRAGGWLGYTF	TGCGCCAGCAGCCAAGACCCCCGGGCTGGGGGGTGGTTGGGCTACACCTTC
13	NA	TRBV12-3/TRBV12-4	NA	TRBJ1-1	CASSLRGNTEAFF	TGTGCCAGCAGTTTAAGGGGGAACACTGAAGCTTTCTTT
15	NA	TRBV3-1/TRBV3-2	TRBD2	TRBJ2-1	CASSQGVAGGLEQFF	TGTGCCAGCAGCCAAGGCGTAGCGGGGGGACTCGAGCAGTTCTTC
19	NA	TRBV3-1/TRBV3-2	TRBD2	TRBJ2-7	CASSQETSGGSYPTYEQYF	TGTGCCAGCAGCCAAGAGACTAGCGGGGGTTCTTACCCGACCTACGAGCAGTACTTC
16	NA	TRBV6-5	TRBD1	TRBJ1-1	CASSSPATGARTEAFF	TGTGCCAGCAGTTCACCCGCGACAGGGGCTAGGACTGAAGCTTTCTTT
16	NA	TRBV30	TRBD2	TRBJ2-5	CAWSGWTSGTKETQYF	TGTGCCTGGAGTGGCTGGACTAGCGGGACCAAAGAGACCCAGTACTTC
17	few	TRBV5-1	TRBD1	TRBJ1-5	CASSLGVGTGSNQPQHF	TGCGCCAGCAGCTTGGGGGTAGGGACAGGGTCGAATCAGCCCCAGCATTTT
15	NA	TRBV2	NA	TRBJ1-1	CASNPRPSRDTEAFF	TGTGCCAGCAACCCCCGGCCTTCCCGGGACACTGAAGCTTTCTTT
12	NA	TRBV11-2	NA	TRBJ2-2	CASSLATGELFF	TGTGCCAGCAGCTTGGCCACCGGGGAGCTGTTTTTT
18	NA	TRBV7-2	TRBD1	TRBJ1-4	CASSPQQGALATNEKLFF	TGTGCCAGCAGCCCCCAACAGGGGGCCCTTGCAACTAATGAAAAACTGTTTTTT
14	NA	TRBV10-2	TRBD2	TRBJ2-1	CASRASGPVSEQFF	TGCGCCAGCAGAGCTAGCGGGCCCGTGTCGGAGCAGTTCTTC
16	NA	TRBV7-2	TRBD1	TRBJ2-1	CASSLMTGVLYNEQFF	TGTGCCAGCAGCTTAATGACAGGGGTGTTGTACAATGAGCAGTTCTTC
17	NA	TRBV10-1	TRBD2	TRBJ2-2	CASSALGLAGRAGELFF	TGCGCCAGCAGTGCCCTCGGACTAGCGGGGCGCGCCGGGGAGCTGTTTTTT
13	NA	TRBV3-1/TRBV3-2	NA	TRBJ2-5	CASSGGGRETQYF	TGTGCCAGCAGCGGGGGGGGCAGAGAGACCCAGTACTTC
19	NA	TRBV5-6	NA	TRBJ1-2	CASSLLTVGGRGLFYGYTF	TGTGCCAGCAGCTTGTTGACGGTGGGCGGCCGGGGTCTTTTTTATGGCTACACCTTC
14	NA	TRBV28	NA	TRBJ1-2	CASSFRPANYGYTF	TGTGCCAGCAGTTTCAGGCCCGCTAACTATGGCTACACCTTC
13	NA	TRBV29-1	NA	TRBJ1-1	CSVDRGVNTEAFF	TGCAGCGTTGACCGGGGAGTGAACACTGAAGCTTTCTTT
15	NA	TRBV6-6	NA	TRBJ1-5	CASSYSTGPDQPQHF	TGTGCCAGCAGTTACTCGACTGGTCCCGATCAGCCCCAGCATTTT
12	NA	TRBV18	NA	TRBJ2-7	CASSPTGGEQYF	TGTGCCAGCTCACCAACCGGGGGCGAGCAGTACTTC
14	medium-sized	TRBV18	TRBD1	TRBJ1-2	CASSPPQGVYSYTF	TGTGCCAGCTCACCACCGCAGGGGGTGTATAGCTACACCTTC
12	NA	TRBV29-1	TRBD1	TRBJ1-2	CSGTGGDYGYTF	TGCAGTGGAACAGGGGGTGACTATGGCTACACCTTC
19	once	TRBV19	TRBD1	TRBJ1-5	CASRPTRKTGRMDNQPQHF	TGTGCCAGTAGACCCACACGAAAGACAGGGAGGATGGATAATCAGCCCCAGCATTTT
14	NA	TRBV5-6	TRBD1	TRBJ2-7	CASSLGGQGYEQYF	TGTGCCAGCAGCCTCGGGGGACAGGGTTACGAGCAGTACTTC
15	NA	TRBV4-1	NA	TRBJ2-2	CASSQGQALSGELFF	TGCGCCAGCAGCCAAGGACAGGCGCTGTCCGGGGAGCTGTTTTTT
13	NA	TRBV7-9	TRBD2	TRBJ2-1	CASSGGGTNEQFF	TGTGCCAGCAGCGGCGGGGGGACCAATGAGCAGTTCTTC